This section outlines one T cell receptor (beta chain) sequence together with its context. Its binding antigen is unknown. Base qualities are not provided; no much larger clone lies one nucleotide away. The library was made by the immunoSEQ multiplex PCR assay. In the paper's pipeline: A statistical classification framework was built for diagnosing cytomegalovirus status from the catalog of TCR beta chain sequences. TCRdb's version of the immuneACCESS table is confined to in-frame rearrangements and falls short of the full clone set. An unresolved V gene accounts for under half of the shortfall where checked; the remainder is of unknown origin. V and J calls and clone size are given by that table; D and trimming were obtained from the DNA. The sample table lists some 59,000 clones, 80% to 90% of them with a count of one. Jointly, the top ten make up around 14% of the sample. CDR1 and CDR2, per the germline V gene (reference sequence), are LNHNV and YYDKDF. The CDR3 numbers 16 residues from cysteine through phenylalanine. Only the CDR3 DNA is retained, 48 bases long and in frame from the first base. Between the V and J ends, shortened by 0 bases and 0 bases respectively, the junction contains 12 bases.

The data originate from a study of cytomegalovirus exposure and HLA in healthy donors listed by TCRdb under 2017. Study-level background: The 666 repertoires of the first cohort and the roughly 110 validation repertoires were produced on the same platform, according to a later analysis. The study aimed to test whether signatures of past pathogen exposure could be identified by cataloging public T cell receptors. A separate validation cohort of over 95 different subjects was used in addition to the approximately 700-subject first cohort. To predict cytomegalovirus infection status, the study brought together high-throughput TCR immunosequencing, statistical association of individual TCRs with disease status, and machine learning.

Broader findings and caveats from the paper: In vitro tests confirmed that a few of the cytomegalovirus-associated TCR beta chains recognize cytomegalovirus antigens. A total of about 150 TCR beta chains were listed by the study as associated with cytomegalovirus. Most TCR sequences were seen in very few donors, while some public TCRs were found in many individuals. All 120 or so repertoires were used to score co-occurrence in the validation cohort in a later analysis, because that analysis had no HLA typing for the cohort. A later analysis found that TCRs clustered in the first cohort also tended to co-occur in the 100 to 150 validation repertoires, with 94% of cluster scores above 0. In both the original and validation cohorts, the classifier was reported to diagnose cytomegalovirus status with high specificity and sensitivity. The authors suggested that the approach could potentially be extended to other disease states and immunological phenotypes.

The donors were included in the validation cohort of 100 to 150 subjects, a group kept apart from the approximately 700-subject first cohort. The TCR sequence derives from a woman aged 18-29 years in good health and CMV-seronegative. The sequence links TRBV15 to TRBJ2-7; D gene: possibly TRBD1, on 5 matching bases. The sequenced sample consisted of PBMCs. The CDR3 has the sequence CATSRDRQGSSYEQYF. DNA sequence: TGTGCCACCAGCAGAGATAGGCAGGGAAGCTCCTACGAGCAGTACTTC.